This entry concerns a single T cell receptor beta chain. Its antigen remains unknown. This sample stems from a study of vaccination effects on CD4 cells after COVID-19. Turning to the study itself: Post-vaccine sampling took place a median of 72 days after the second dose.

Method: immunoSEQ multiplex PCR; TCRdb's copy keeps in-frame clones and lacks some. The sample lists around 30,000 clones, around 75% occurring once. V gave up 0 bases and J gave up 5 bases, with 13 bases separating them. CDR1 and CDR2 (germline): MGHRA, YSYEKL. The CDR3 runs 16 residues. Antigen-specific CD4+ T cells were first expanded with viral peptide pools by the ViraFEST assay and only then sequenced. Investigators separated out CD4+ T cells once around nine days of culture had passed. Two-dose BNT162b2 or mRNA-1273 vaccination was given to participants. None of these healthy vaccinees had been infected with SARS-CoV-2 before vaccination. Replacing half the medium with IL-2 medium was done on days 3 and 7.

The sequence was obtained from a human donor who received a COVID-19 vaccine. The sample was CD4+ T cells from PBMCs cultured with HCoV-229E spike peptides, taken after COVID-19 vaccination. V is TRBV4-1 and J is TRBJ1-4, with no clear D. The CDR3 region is CASSQDSRETNEKLFF. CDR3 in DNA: TGCGCCAGCAGCCAAGATAGTCGGGAAACGAATGAAAAACTGTTTTTT.